The clone carrying this TCR beta chain has only one observation. PCR involved 60 Vbeta and 13 Jbeta primers. Sequencing was performed with immunoSEQ multiplex PCR; in TCRdb, only in-frame clones are kept and a portion is missing. The sample carries around 120,000 clones, about 83% recorded once. The data belong to a study of cytomegalovirus exposure and HLA in healthy donors. In germline, CDR1 is MGHRA, CDR2 YSYEKL. Trimming removed 4 bases from V and 1 base from J, with 7 bases in between. The CDR3 totals 13 residues. The chain joins TRBV4-1 to TRBJ1-1; D not certain. This clonotype originated in a woman aged 40 to 50 in good health and CMV-seropositive. The sample consisted of PBMCs. The chain's CDR3 is CASSPTENTEAFF. In nucleotides, the CDR3 is TGCGCCAGCAGCCCTACAGAGAACACTGAAGCTTTCTTT.